These T cell receptor beta chains were read from a single sample in a study of blood T cell repertoires in COVID-19. Produced via immunoSEQ multiplex PCR; TCRdb's table is partial and in-frame only. There are 200,000 to 250,000 clones in the sample; roughly 82% occur only once, and about 12% lies in the top ten. The sequencing input was peripheral blood. Receptor source: a human donor in a cohort sampled during active COVID-19. CDR3s include the opening cysteine and the closing phenylalanine or tryptophan. A D gene is named only where the DNA matches it firmly. The size entry is marked missing in some rows and otherwise reads once, few, many or a size class.

j_call v_call clone_size d_call cdr3_aa cdr3_nt
TRBJ1-5 TRBV7-9 many NA CASSGGGASQPQHF TGTGCCAGCAGCGGAGGGGGGGCCAGTCAGCCCCAGCATTTT
TRBJ2-1 TRBV4-1 NA TRBD2 CASSRRLADSSYNEQFF TGCGCCAGCAGCCGCAGACTAGCGGACAGCTCCTACAATGAGCAGTTCTTC
TRBJ2-7 TRBV7-9 NA NA CASSSTPPREGTYEQYF TGTGCCAGCAGCTCAACCCCCCCCCGGGAAGGGACCTACGAGCAGTACTTC
TRBJ2-6 TRBV4-1 few NA CASSLRQEVSSGANVLTF TGCGCCAGCAGCCTCCGACAGGAGGTCAGCTCTGGGGCCAACGTCCTGACTTTC
TRBJ2-7 TRBV2 NA TRBD1 CASSARNIRGRNVEQYF TGTGCCAGCAGTGCCAGAAATATCAGGGGGCGCAATGTGGAGCAGTACTTC
TRBJ2-1 TRBV19 NA TRBD1 CASSRISGTGDNEQFF TGTGCCAGTAGTAGGATCTCCGGGACAGGGGACAATGAGCAGTTCTTC
TRBJ2-7 TRBV18 few NA CASSPSSVSPNEQYF TGTGCCAGCTCACCAAGTAGCGTGAGCCCCAACGAGCAGTACTTC
TRBJ2-7 TRBV12-3/TRBV12-4 few NA CASRPGEGYEQYF TGTGCCAGCAGACCAGGGGAGGGTTACGAGCAGTACTTC
TRBJ2-1 TRBV19 NA NA CASTIHGSSYNEQFF TGTGCCAGTACCATTCACGGGAGCTCCTACAATGAGCAGTTCTTC
TRBJ2-1 TRBV5-1 NA TRBD1 CASSLDRGHVVVEQFF TGCGCCAGCAGCTTGGACAGGGGGCACGTTGTTGTTGAGCAGTTCTTC
TRBJ1-1 TRBV6-5 once NA CASRQGLATEAFF TGTGCCAGCAGGCAGGGTTTGGCCACTGAAGCTTTCTTT
TRBJ2-1 TRBV7-2 NA TRBD1 CASLKQGALDEQFF TGTGCCAGCTTAAAGCAGGGGGCGCTGGATGAGCAGTTCTTC
TRBJ1-2 TRBV28 NA NA CASRRTENYGYTF TGTGCCAGCAGACGTACAGAAAACTATGGCTACACCTTC
TRBJ2-5 TRBV7-8 NA TRBD1 CASSARQGIEGETQYF TGTGCCAGCAGCGCAAGACAGGGAATAGAGGGAGAGACCCAGTACTTC
TRBJ2-1 TRBV7-2 NA TRBD2 CASSLGLAGVREQFF TGTGCCAGCAGCTTAGGACTAGCGGGAGTAAGGGAGCAGTTCTTC
TRBJ2-1 TRBV2 NA NA CASRWTSYNEQFF TGTGCCAGCAGGTGGACATCTTACAATGAGCAGTTCTTC
TRBJ2-3 TRBV2 NA TRBD2 CASKKEGTSGRSTDTQYF TGTGCCAGCAAGAAAGAGGGGACTAGCGGGAGGAGCACAGATACGCAGTATTTT
TRBJ2-2 TRBV23-1 NA TRBD2 CASSQYLRGAGELFF TGCGCCAGCAGTCAATACTTACGGGGGGCCGGGGAGCTGTTTTTT
TRBJ2-3 TRBV5-1 NA TRBD2 CASSLVGLAGVVDTQYF TGCGCCAGCAGCTTGGTGGGACTAGCGGGAGTGGTAGATACGCAGTATTTT
TRBJ2-7 TRBV6-5 NA NA CASSLLRDRAYEQYF TGTGCCAGCAGTTTACTCAGGGATAGGGCCTACGAGCAGTACTTC
TRBJ1-2 TRBV27 NA NA CASSLTREGYGYTF TGTGCCAGCAGTTTAACCAGGGAGGGCTATGGCTACACCTTC
TRBJ2-2 TRBV27 few TRBD1 CASSRNRQGAGELFF TGTGCCAGCAGCCGAAACAGACAGGGGGCCGGGGAGCTGTTTTTT
TRBJ2-3 TRBV4-2 NA TRBD2 CASSQLAGDGTDTQYF TGTGCCAGCAGCCAACTGGCGGGAGACGGTACAGATACGCAGTATTTT
TRBJ2-2 TRBV27 NA TRBD1 CASSLGDRDDGELFF TGTGCCAGCAGTTTAGGGGACAGGGATGACGGGGAGCTGTTTTTT
TRBJ2-3 TRBV7-9 NA TRBD1 CASSLRPGQGISGDTQYF TGTGCCAGCAGCCTTCGGCCGGGACAGGGGATTTCGGGAGATACGCAGTATTTT
TRBJ2-7 TRBV27 NA TRBD1 CASSPKQGAGYEQYF TGTGCCAGCAGTCCAAAACAGGGGGCAGGCTACGAGCAGTACTTC
TRBJ1-6 TRBV10-3 NA TRBD1 CAVAGGSYNSPLHF TGTGCCGTTGCAGGGGGCTCCTATAATTCACCCCTCCACTTT
TRBJ2-5 TRBV30 NA NA CAWSVSLGTQYF TGTGCCTGGAGTGTATCCCTCGGGACCCAGTACTTC
TRBJ1-4 TRBV25-1 NA TRBD1 CASSVRRGRYEKLFF TGTGCCAGCAGTGTCCGGAGGGGGCGTTATGAAAAACTGTTTTTT
TRBJ2-3 TRBV3-1/TRBV3-2 NA TRBD1 CASSPGQGDTDTQYF TGTGCCAGCAGCCCAGGACAGGGCGACACAGATACGCAGTATTTT
TRBJ2-2 TRBV19 NA TRBD1 CASATGTGGWVAGELFF TGTGCCAGTGCAACCGGGACAGGGGGCTGGGTGGCCGGGGAGCTGTTTTTT
TRBJ2-3 TRBV5-1 NA TRBD1 CASSLAGQGQTDTQYF TGCGCCAGCAGCTTGGCGGGACAGGGGCAAACAGATACGCAGTATTTT